The rows below give T cell receptor beta chains drawn from one sample of a study of blood T cell repertoires in COVID-19. Produced via immunoSEQ multiplex PCR; TCRdb's table is partial and in-frame only. The sample has 150,000 to 200,000 clones, around 86% seen once. Sample: peripheral blood. These TCRs come from a man aged 18 to 30 with acute or convalescent COVID-19. Both conserved end residues are part of each CDR3. D genes are given only for firm matches. Expanded clones get a size class; other rows say once, few or many, or leave the size out.

d_gene	v_gene	j_gene	abundance	CDR3nt	CDR3aa
NA	TRBV11-3	TRBJ2-5	NA	TGTGCCAGCAGCTTAGGCGGCAGTGAGGAGACCCAGTACTTC	CASSLGGSEETQYF
NA	TRBV6-5	TRBJ1-5	NA	TGTGCCACCTCTAAAAATCAGCCCCAGCATTTT	CATSKNQPQHF
NA	TRBV29-1	TRBJ2-5	once	TGCAGCGTTGGAGGCCCGAAAGAGACCCAGTACTTC	CSVGGPKETQYF
TRBD2	TRBV5-1	TRBJ2-5	NA	TGCGCCAGCAGCTTAGGGAGGGATCAAGAGACCCAGTACTTC	CASSLGRDQETQYF
NA	TRBV5-1	TRBJ2-5	NA	TGCGCCAGCAGCTTGGCGGAGACCCAGTACTTC	CASSLAETQYF
NA	TRBV7-2	TRBJ1-1	NA	TGTGCCAGCAGCGATCAAAGCTACACTGAAGCTTTCTTT	CASSDQSYTEAFF
NA	TRBV14	TRBJ2-7	NA	TGTGCCAGCAGCCAAGATCGGGATTTTCTGGGCCCTCCCTACGAGCAGTACTTC	CASSQDRDFLGPPYEQYF
NA	TRBV7-9	TRBJ1-2	NA	TGTGCCAGCAGCTCAACCACCGAGGGAGGCTACACCTTC	CASSSTTEGGYTF
NA	TRBV27	TRBJ1-2	NA	TGTGCCAGCAGTCCAATGACAAGCTTGGGCTATGGCTACACCTTC	CASSPMTSLGYGYTF
TRBD1	TRBV5-1	TRBJ2-2	once	TGCGCCAGCGAGAGGGGACAGAGAAACACCGGGGAGCTGTTTTTT	CASERGQRNTGELFF
TRBD2	TRBV2	TRBJ2-3	NA	TGTGCCAGCAACCCGGGACTAGCGGGGGGATCAGATACGCAGTATTTT	CASNPGLAGGSDTQYF
NA	TRBV5-8	TRBJ1-1	NA	TGTGCCAGCAGCCGAGAGGCAGGGCCACTTGGAGCTTTCTTT	CASSREAGPLGAFF
TRBD1	TRBV4-2	TRBJ1-2	NA	TGTGCCAGCAGCCCATCGGACAGGGAAGTTTATGGCTACACCTTC	CASSPSDREVYGYTF
TRBD2	TRBV3-1/TRBV3-2	TRBJ2-1	NA	TGTGCCAGCAGCCCAAGCGGGGGGGGGTACAATGAGCAGTTCTTC	CASSPSGGGYNEQFF
TRBD1	TRBV2	TRBJ1-2	NA	TGTGCCAGCAGTGAAGAGGGACAGTTGAACTATGGCTACACCTTC	CASSEEGQLNYGYTF
NA	TRBV6-6	TRBJ2-2	NA	TGTGCCAGCACTTCGAACACCGGGGAGCTGTTTTTT	CASTSNTGELFF
TRBD1	TRBV19	TRBJ1-1	NA	TGTGCCAGTAGTAAAAGACAGGGAGAAGACACTGAAGCTTTCTTT	CASSKRQGEDTEAFF
NA	TRBV30	TRBJ1-2	NA	TGTGCCCAAAGGCCAGGGCTTGGCTACACCTTC	CAQRPGLGYTF
TRBD1	TRBV4-1	TRBJ1-3	NA	TGCGCCAGCAGCCATGTCGGACAGGAGATCTCTGGAAACACCATATATTTT	CASSHVGQEISGNTIYF
NA	TRBV14	TRBJ1-6	NA	TGTGCCAGCAGCCAAAGGGGCTATAATTCACCCCTCCACTTT	CASSQRGYNSPLHF
TRBD2	TRBV6-5	TRBJ2-7	NA	TGTGCCAGCAGACATACTAGCGGGGGGCACTACGAGCAGTACTTC	CASRHTSGGHYEQYF
NA	TRBV4-1	TRBJ1-5	NA	TGCGCCAGCAGCCAAGATTCCGGCAATCAGCCCCAGCATTTT	CASSQDSGNQPQHF